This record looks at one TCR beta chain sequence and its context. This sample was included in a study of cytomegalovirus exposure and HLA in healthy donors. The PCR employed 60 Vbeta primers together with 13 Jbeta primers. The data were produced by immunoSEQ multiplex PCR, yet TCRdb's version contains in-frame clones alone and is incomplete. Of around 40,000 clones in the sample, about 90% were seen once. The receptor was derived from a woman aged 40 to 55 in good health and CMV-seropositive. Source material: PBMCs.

Here the CDR3 reads CASSLVGVLSSYNEQFF. CDR3 coding DNA: TGTGCCAGCAGCTTAGTCGGGGTCCTGAGCTCCTACAATGAGCAGTTCTTC. This rearrangement joins TRBV7-2 to TRBJ2-1; D is perhaps TRBD2 (5 bases). The CDR3 runs to 17 residues. Between the trimmed V and J ends, which lost 1 base and 0 bases, there was a span of 13 bases. Germline CDR1 SGHTA, CDR2 FQGNSA.